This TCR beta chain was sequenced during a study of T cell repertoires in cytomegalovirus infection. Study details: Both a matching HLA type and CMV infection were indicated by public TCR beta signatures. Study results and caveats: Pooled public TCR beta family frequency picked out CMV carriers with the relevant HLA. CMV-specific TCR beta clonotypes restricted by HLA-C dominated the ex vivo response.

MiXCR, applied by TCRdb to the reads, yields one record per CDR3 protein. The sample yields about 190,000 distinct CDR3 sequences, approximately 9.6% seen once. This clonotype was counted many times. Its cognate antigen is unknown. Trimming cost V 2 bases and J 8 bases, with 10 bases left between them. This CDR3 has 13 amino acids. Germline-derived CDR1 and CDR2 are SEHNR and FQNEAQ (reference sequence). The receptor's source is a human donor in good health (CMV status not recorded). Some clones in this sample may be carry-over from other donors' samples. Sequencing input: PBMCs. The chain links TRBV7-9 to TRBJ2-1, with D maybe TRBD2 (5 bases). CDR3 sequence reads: CASSLRGIDEQFF. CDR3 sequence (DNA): TGTGCCAGCAGCTTAAGAGGGATCGATGAGCAGTTCTTC.